The T cell receptor (beta chain) described here comes from a study of CD8 T cells in ankylosing spondylitis. Germline trimming cut 6 bases from V and 4 bases from J; bases unmatched to any gene: 6. The CDR3 is 14 amino acids. Making use of molecular barcodes, quantitative 5'-RACE generated TCR beta libraries. MiXCR was run by TCRdb on the 5' RACE reads, yielding one entry per CDR3 protein. This sample has 350,000 to 450,000 distinct CDR3 sequences, with 20% to 25% found just once. Study-level points and caveats: It appeared that ankylosing spondylitis blood was characterized by a TCR beta motif of fewer than 10 highly homologous variants.

With respect to this clonotype: Its antigen is not known.

This chain links TRBV12-3 or TRBV12-4 with TRBJ1-5; 7 bases fit TRBD1. The source is a male donor with ankylosing spondylitis or in good health (not recorded which). Sequenced sample: blood, either unsorted or a sorted T cell fraction (not recorded which). The CDR3, as DNA: TGTGCCAGCAGCGACCGGGACAGAAATCAGCCCCAGCATTTT. Its protein is CASSDRDRNQPQHF.